Each of the 27 T cell receptor beta chains below was sequenced from the same sample in a study of control samples from healthy donors and cancer patients. Libraries were prepared by immunoSEQ multiplex PCR; TCRdb keeps only in-frame clonotypes and omits some of them. Of roughly 180,000 clones in the sample, 94% were seen once. The sequenced material came from blood. Source of these receptors: a young woman in good health.

J is TRBJ1-5 and V is TRBV25-1; D ambiguous. V was pared by 1 base and J by 4 bases, with 2 bases between. Per germline, CDR1 MGHDK and CDR2 SYGVNS. This CDR3 region has 12 residues. CDR3 DNA: TGTGCCAGCAGTGAATTAAATCAGCCCCAGCATTTT. It specifies CASSELNQPQHF.

The CDR3: CASSFGTLREQYF. CDR3 bases: TGTGCCAGCAGCTTCGGGACCCTGCGGGAGCAGTACTTC. The chain joins TRBV11-3 to TRBJ2-7; D possibly matches TRBD1 or TRBD2 (5 bases each). The V gene's germline CDR1 is SGHNT and CDR2 YENEEA. V gave up 3 bases and J gave up 7 bases, with 13 bases separating them. The CDR3 loop spans 13 amino acids.

V usage is TRBV5-6 and J usage is TRBJ1-4; D possibly corresponds to TRBD1 (5 bases). The ends were cut back, 0 bases at V and 6 bases at J, with 6 bases in the middle. Germline values: CDR1 SGHDT, CDR2 YYEEEE. This CDR3 region has 13 residues. The CDR3 nucleotides are TGTGCCAGCAGCTTGGTGGGGGATGAAAAACTGTTTTTT. It specifies CASSLVGDEKLFF. The entire variable domain, with the rest obtained from reference TRBV5-6 and TRBJ1-4, is as follows: DAGVTQSPTHLIKTRGQQVTLRCSPKSGHDTVSWYQQALGQGPQFIFQYYEEEERQRGNFPDRFSGHQFPNYSSELNVNALLLGDSALYLCASSLVGDEKLFFGSGTQLSVL.

Points on this clone: Other DNA sequences from this sample encode an identical CDR3 as well. The chain carries TRBV7-2 and TRBJ2-7, with TRBD2 matching 7 bases. Germline assignment: CDR1 SGHTA and CDR2 FQGNSA. The CDR3 has 15 amino acids. V dropped 5 bases and J dropped 8; count of bases not matched to a gene: 15. CDR3 amino acids: CASSLVMAGASKQYF. Here the CDR3 DNA reads TGTGCCAGCAGCCTAGTGATGGCGGGAGCAAGCAAGCAGTACTTC.

This clone occurred once. The CDR3 DNA reads as TGTGCCAGCAGCTTAGGCGGAGAGGAGACCCAGTACTTC. Encoded protein: CASSLGGEETQYF. J is TRBJ2-5 and V is TRBV7-8, with D unclear. The germline gives CDR1 SGHVS, CDR2 FQNEAQ. The CDR3 covers 13 residues. V was shortened by 1 base and J by 5 bases, with 8 bases between the two germline ends.

This chain links TRBV7-2 with TRBJ1-5; 7 nucleotides align to TRBD1. The CDR3 loop spans 14 amino acids. Trimming cost V 1 base and J 9 bases; bases outside gene matches: 6. CDR1 is SGHTA and CDR2 is FQGNSA in the germline V gene. CDR3: CASSLVARGRPQHF. As DNA, the CDR3 is TGTGCCAGCAGCTTAGTAGCCAGGGGGAGGCCCCAGCATTTT.

V usage is TRBV18 and J usage is TRBJ2-5; no firm D call. Per germline, CDR1 KGHSH and CDR2 LQKENI. V gave up 6 bases and J gave up 0 bases, with 2 bases separating them. The CDR3 length is 11 residues. The CDR3 DNA sequence: TGTGCCAGCTCGGACCAAGAGACCCAGTACTTC. Amino acids: CASSDQETQYF. Full variable domain (rest looked up from reference TRBV18 and TRBJ2-5): NAGVMQNPRHLVRRRGQEARLRCSPMKGHSHVYWYRQLPEEGLKFMVYLQKENIIDESGMPKERFSAEFPKEGPSILRIQQVVRGDSAAYFCASSDQETQYFGPGTRLLVL.

This clone occurred once. The chain couples TRBV7-2 to TRBJ2-1; D is ambiguous. Between the trimmed V and J ends, which lost 5 bases and 7 bases, there was a span of 12 bases. From germline, CDR1 is SGHTA and CDR2 FQGNSA. CDR3 length: 13 residues. The CDR3 here is CASSPVNWNEQFF. CDR3 nucleotide sequence: TGTGCCAGCAGCCCCGTAAACTGGAATGAGCAGTTCTTC. The variable domain in full, with the rest retrieved from reference TRBV7-2 and TRBJ2-1, is GAGVSQSPSNKVTEKGKDVELRCDPISGHTALYWYRQSLGQGLEFLIYFQGNSAPDKSGLPSDRFSAERTGGSVSTLTIQRTQQEDSAVYLCASSPVNWNEQFFGPGTRLTVL.

Only a few counts were recorded for this clone. The chain couples TRBV28 to TRBJ2-2; 8 bases match TRBD1. Germline CDR1 is MDHEN and CDR2 is SYDVKM. Losses at the gene ends were 3 bases for V and 5 bases for J; bases not matched to a gene: 8. The CDR3 consists of 16 residues. This CDR3 is CASSFPGQGGTGELFF. The CDR3 region has the DNA TGTGCCAGCAGTTTCCCCGGACAGGGTGGGACCGGGGAGCTGTTTTTT.

The chain combines TRBV6-5 with TRBJ1-3, with 7 bases fitting TRBD1. The J segment lost 4 bases and the V segment lost 6 bases, leaving 6 bases of the junction unmatched. The germline gives CDR1 MNHEY, CDR2 SVGAGI. This CDR3 is built from 14 residues. CDR3 in DNA: TGTGCCAGCAGGCAGGGGGGGGGAGGAAACACCATATATTTT. Translating it yields CASRQGGGGNTIYF.

This chain links TRBV5-5 with TRBJ1-5; the match to TRBD1 covers 9 bases. Germline assignment: CDR1 SGHKS and CDR2 YYEKEE (reference sequence). The junction had 4 bases not matched to a gene; V was cut back by 4 bases and J by 8 bases. The CDR3 consists of 13 residues. The CDR3 nucleotides are TGTGCCAGCAGCCGGACAGGGGAAGAGCCCCAGCATTTT. Its protein is CASSRTGEEPQHF.

The chain is built from TRBV4-1 and TRBJ1-4; a possible D gene is TRBD1 (5 bases). Trimming shortened V by 1 base and J by 8 bases, and 17 bases separated the two germline ends. CDR3 size: 16 residues. Germline loops: CDR1 MGHRA, CDR2 YSYEKL. In nucleotides, the CDR3 is TGCGCCAGCAGCCAAGTAGAGGCGGGGGAGGACGAAAAACTGTTTTTT. Encoded protein: CASSQVEAGEDEKLFF.

CDR3 in DNA: TGTGCCACCAGCACCACATTGAGGTTGAACACTGAAGCTTTCTTT. Translating it yields CATSTTLRLNTEAFF. This chain joins TRBV15 and TRBJ1-1; D remains ambiguous. Per the germline V gene, CDR1 is LNHNV and CDR2 is YYDKDF (reference sequence). Trimming stripped 4 bases from V and 0 bases from J, with 12 bases between. The CDR3 length is 15 residues.

The genes are TRBV7-2 and TRBJ1-3, with unresolved D. Germline V gene sequence: CDR1 SGHTA, CDR2 FQGNSA. The CDR3 totals 14 residues. Trimming cost V 6 bases and J 2 bases, with 11 bases left between them. The chain's CDR3 is CASSRPGAGNTIYF. As DNA, the CDR3 is TGTGCCAGCAGTCGACCGGGAGCTGGAAACACCATATATTTT.

The chain combines TRBV11-1 with TRBJ1-1; no definite D call. Trimming took 5 bases from V and 7 from J, leaving 11 bases between them. The germline CDR1 and CDR2 sequences are SGHAT and FQDESV (reference sequence). This CDR3 region has 12 residues. The CDR3 region is CASSVGRIEAFF. The CDR3 nucleotides read TGTGCCAGCAGCGTCGGACGGATTGAAGCTTTCTTT.

This clone was seen only a few times. This chain connects TRBV11-3 to TRBJ2-7, with a tentative D call TRBD2 (6 bases). The CDR3 runs to 14 residues. In germline, CDR1 is SGHNT, CDR2 YENEEA. The ends were cut back, 8 bases at V and 0 bases at J, with 14 bases in the middle. Here the CDR3 DNA reads TGTGCCAGCTCGCCTCGGGGGAGCTCCTACGAGCAGTACTTC. It codes for CASSPRGSSYEQYF.

This chain connects TRBV15 to TRBJ1-2, with D uncertain. V was pared by 3 bases and J by 8 bases, with 10 bases between. CDR1 is LNHNV, CDR2 YYDKDF, per germline (reference sequence). The CDR3 length is 12 residues. The CDR3 region is CATSSEVVGYTF. CDR3 nucleotides: TGTGCCACCAGCAGTGAGGTAGTGGGCTACACCTTC.

This clone appeared a single time. The chain carries TRBV27 and TRBJ1-1; D is perhaps TRBD1 (5 bases). The CDR3 length is 14 residues. Deletions cut 11 bases from V and 0 bases from J, with 16 bases between. Germline V gene sequence: CDR1 MNHEY, CDR2 SMNVEV (reference sequence). The CDR3 region is CAAGGGRMNTEAFF. CDR3 DNA: TGTGCCGCTGGGGGGGGTAGGATGAACACTGAAGCTTTCTTT.

The rearrangement uses TRBV6-2 or TRBV6-3 and TRBJ2-7; D is possibly TRBD1 (6 bases). CDR1 MNHEY and CDR2 SVGEGT come from the germline V gene. CDR3 size: 13 residues. Trimming removed 5 bases from V and 0 bases from J, with 8 bases in between. This CDR3 is CASSRDISYEQYF. The CDR3 bases are TGTGCCAGCAGTCGGGACATCTCCTACGAGCAGTACTTC.

This clone is a singleton in its sample. The rearrangement links TRBV10-3 to TRBJ1-1; D ambiguous. The CDR3 contains 13 residues. V was pared by 3 bases and J by 1 base, with 6 bases between. Germline loops: CDR1 ENHRY, CDR2 SYGVKD. DNA for the CDR3: TGTGCCATCAGTGAAGAAGGGAACACTGAAGCTTTCTTT. Its translation is CAISEEGNTEAFF.

The gene calls are TRBV7-9 and TRBJ2-3; D gene ambiguous. In germline, CDR1 is SEHNR, CDR2 FQNEAQ (reference sequence). The length of the CDR3 is 12 residues. This chain's CDR3 is CATRGSTDTQYF. The CDR3, as DNA: TGTGCGACCCGAGGCAGCACAGATACGCAGTATTTT. Full variable domain (outside the CDR3, taken from reference TRBV7-9 and TRBJ2-3): DTGVSQNPRHKITKRGQNVTFRCDPISEHNRLYWYRQTLGQGPEFLTYFQNEAQLEKSRLLSDRFSAERPKGSFSTLEIQRTEQGDSAMYLCATRGSTDTQYFGPGTRLTVL.

The J gene is TRBJ1-2, the V gene TRBV28, with TRBD1 identical over 9 bases. This CDR3 has 16 amino acids. CDR1 and CDR2 (germline): MDHEN, SYDVKM. Trimming at V came to 3 bases and at J to 5 bases, leaving 10 bases not matched to a gene. The CDR3 region is CASSFTGQGLGYGYTF. The DNA of the CDR3 is TGTGCCAGCAGTTTTACGGGACAGGGTTTAGGGTATGGCTACACCTTC.

The chain links TRBV18 to TRBJ1-3; the match to TRBD1 covers 9 bases. CDR1 KGHSH and CDR2 LQKENI come from the germline V gene. The ends lost 0 bases at V and 0 bases at J; junction bases unmatched: 9. The CDR3 loop spans 19 amino acids. The DNA for the CDR3 is TGTGCCAGCTCACCACCTAAGGGGACAGGGCTTATCTCTGGAAACACCATATATTTT. It codes for CASSPPKGTGLISGNTIYF.

The CDR3 here is CASSYVGLDGYTF. Here the CDR3 DNA reads TGTGCCAGCAGTTACGTCGGACTGGATGGCTACACCTTC. The V and J genes are TRBV6-6 and TRBJ1-2; D remains unclear. V was pared by 2 bases and J by 6 bases, with 10 bases between. There are 13 residues in the CDR3. CDR1 and CDR2 from the germline V gene are MNHNY and SVGAGI (reference sequence).

The J gene is TRBJ1-2, the V gene TRBV24-1; TRBD1 might be the D (6 bases). CDR1 is KGHDR, CDR2 SFDVKD, per germline. V lost 4 bases, J lost 4 bases, and 21 bases lay in between. CDR3 length equals 17 residues. Here the CDR3 DNA reads TGTGCCACCAGTGACGACACAGGGAAAGGCGATGTCTATGGCTACACCTTC. Translating it yields CATSDDTGKGDVYGYTF.

In this sample, this clone turned up once. The rearrangement uses TRBV7-2 and TRBJ1-1; D not resolved. Germline V gene data show CDR1 as SGHTA and CDR2 as FQGNSA. V was shortened by 3 bases and J by 2 bases, with 7 bases between the two germline ends. The CDR3 consists of 13 residues. Written as DNA, the CDR3 is TGTGCCAGCAGCTTGGGGTTTAACACTGAAGCTTTCTTT. It specifies CASSLGFNTEAFF.

The chain carries TRBV6-5 and TRBJ2-2; D is unclear. CDR1 is MNHEY, CDR2 SVGAGI, per germline. Trimming stripped 2 bases from V and 4 bases from J, with 5 bases between. This CDR3 has 13 residues. The CDR3 DNA sequence: TGTGCCAGCAGTTACAGGGCCACCGGGGAGCTGTTTTTT. Its protein product is CASSYRATGELFF.